These T cell receptor beta chains were read from a single sample in a study of control samples from healthy donors and cancer patients. Assay: immunoSEQ multiplex PCR; the TCRdb copy retains only in-frame clones and omits some. The profile shows 60,000 to 75,000 clones, roughly nine tenths of them singletons. The sample was PBMCs. The receptor source for this set is a man aged 55 to 70 with colorectal cancer. Each CDR3 is given without its conserved first and last residue. The order of the fields is V gene, CDR3 protein.

TRBV6-5 | ASSSGGGEAF
TRBV2 | ASARGVGTGELF
TRBV27 | ASSPGQGGYEQY
TRBV19 | ASNPQSTLWGYT
TRBV5-1 | ASSPDGVNQPQH
TRBV28 | ASSPLGYGYT
TRBV7-9 | ASSSSQGGYGYT
TRBV5-4 | ASSLAGGQGETQY
TRBV6-4 | ASSASSRVTDTQY
TRBV5-6 | ASSLVGGNQPQH
TRBV11-2 | ASSLKRDRSYEQY
TRBV4-2 | ASSPDGGSYEQY
TRBV9 | ASSPTQGTNEKLF
TRBV18 | ASSLRNRGGDQTEAF
TRBV29-1 | SVTLADSYEQY
TRBV15 | ATSRGSSYNSPLH
TRBV2 | ASRQGGYEQY
TRBV7-6 | ASSPVTGNTDTQY
TRBV18 | ASSPPDGLAGEQY
TRBV27 | ASSLVAGIANYGYT
TRBV10-1 | ASSPGFGQETQY
TRBV11-2 | ASSLVGQGTYEQY
TRBV20-1 | SASSRSNEQF
TRBV3-1/TRBV3-2 | ASSQGNQPQH
TRBV28 | ASSFVGFNTGELF
TRBV9 | ASSVGNTGGLEKLF
TRBV4-1 | ASSQGGVDGTEAF
TRBV6-5 | ASSYSETNTEAF
TRBV2 | ASSELRTRQETQY
TRBV12-3/TRBV12-4 | ASRLHDTGELF
TRBV2 | ASGGRGRYNEQF
TRBV2 | ASSAPGSRHSPLH
TRBV7-6 | ASSPQGRNTEAF
TRBV19 | ASSTGNLPGELF
TRBV4-2 | ASSQVSAGGGYNEQF
TRBV3-1/TRBV3-2 | ASSPRDLISDTQY
TRBV7-9 | ASSPLSANEQF
TRBV4-1 | ASSPDRANTEAF
TRBV5-1 | ASTIGTAQETQY
TRBV4-1 | ASSQALFGSNTEAF
TRBV7-9 | ASSSRSGSMNTEAF
TRBV5-4 | ASSFPGSYGYT
TRBV5-1 | ASSRGTGEQY